These 18 T cell receptor beta chains came from one sample sequenced in a study of blood T cell repertoires in COVID-19. Sequencing used immunoSEQ multiplex PCR; TCRdb keeps in-frame clones, though not all of them. The sample holds 200,000 to 250,000 clones, around 87% seen once. Sequenced material: PBMCs or T cells enriched from blood (not recorded which). These receptors were taken from a woman aged 50 to 60 who had recovered from COVID-19.

This rearrangement joins TRBV7-2 to TRBJ2-1, with 14 bases identical to TRBD2. V trimming: 1 base; J trimming: 12 bases; junction bases outside the gene matches: 8. The CDR3 extends over 16 amino acids. Germline loops: CDR1 SGHTA, CDR2 FQGNSA. CDR3 amino acids: CASSLEGLAGELRQFF. The CDR3, as DNA: TGTGCCAGCAGCTTAGAGGGACTAGCGGGAGAACTGCGGCAGTTCTTC. Together with reference TRBV7-2 and TRBJ2-1, the CDR3 gives the full variable domain: GAGVSQSPSNKVTEKGKDVELRCDPISGHTALYWYRQSLGQGLEFLIYFQGNSAPDKSGLPSDRFSAERTGGSVSTLTIQRTQQEDSAVYLCASSLEGLAGELRQFFGPGTRLTVL.

The chain recombines TRBV21-1 with TRBJ1-2; no DNA check was done on the table's D call, TRBD1. TRBV21-1 is an annotated pseudogene. CDR3 length: 14 residues. CDR3 protein: CASSNPGVTYGYTF. CDR3 nucleotides: TGTGCCAGCAGCAACCCAGGCGTGACCTATGGCTACACCTTC.

The chain uses TRBV7-9 and TRBJ1-1; 8 bases line up with TRBD1. This CDR3 is built from 14 residues. Germline V gene sequence: CDR1 SEHNR, CDR2 FQNEAQ (reference sequence). Trimming removed 4 bases from V and 2 bases from J; junction bases left unmatched: 3. CDR3: CASSWGQDNTEAFF. The CDR3 region has the DNA TGTGCCAGCAGCTGGGGACAGGATAACACTGAAGCTTTCTTT. The entire variable domain, with the rest obtained from reference TRBV7-9 and TRBJ1-1, is as follows: DTGVSQNPRHKITKRGQNVTFRCDPISEHNRLYWYRQTLGQGPEFLTYFQNEAQLEKSRLLSDRFSAERPKGSFSTLEIQRTEQGDSAMYLCASSWGQDNTEAFFGQGTRLTVV.

The genes are TRBV10-1 and TRBJ2-1, with TRBD2 identical over 8 bases. Germline trimming cut 4 bases from V and 9 bases from J; bases unmatched to any gene: 8. This CDR3 comprises 14 residues. The germline CDR1 and CDR2 sequences are WNHNN and SYGVQD (reference sequence). CDR3 DNA: TGCGCCAGCAGTGGGGGACTAGAGGTCGGTGAGCAGTTCTTC. The encoded protein is CASSGGLEVGEQFF.

This rearrangement joins TRBV7-9 to TRBJ2-3, with 7 bases lining up with TRBD2. The CDR3 has 16 residues. The V gene end was trimmed by 5 bases and the J gene end by 3 bases; junction bases not matched to a gene: 11. Germline CDR1 SEHNR, CDR2 FQNEAQ (reference sequence). The CDR3: CASSPRRAGVTDTQYF. Here the CDR3 DNA reads TGTGCCAGCAGCCCGAGAAGGGCGGGAGTAACAGATACGCAGTATTTT. Using reference TRBV7-9 and TRBJ2-3 for the parts outside the CDR3, the full variable domain is DTGVSQNPRHKITKRGQNVTFRCDPISEHNRLYWYRQTLGQGPEFLTYFQNEAQLEKSRLLSDRFSAERPKGSFSTLEIQRTEQGDSAMYLCASSPRRAGVTDTQYFGPGTRLTVL.

The V and J genes are TRBV9 and TRBJ1-5; 8 bases are shared with TRBD1. Germline assignment: CDR1 SGDLS and CDR2 YYNGEE. The length of the CDR3 is 14 residues. Trimming removed 0 bases from V and 6 bases from J; junction bases left unmatched: 2. CDR3 sequence reads: CASSVGQGTQPQHF. The CDR3 DNA follows: TGTGCCAGCAGCGTAGGACAGGGGACTCAGCCCCAGCATTTT. The full variable domain, completed using reference TRBV9 and TRBJ1-5, is DSGVTQTPKHLITATGQRVTLRCSPRSGDLSVYWYQQSLDQGLQFLIQYYNGEERAKGNILERFSAQQFPDLHSELNLSSLELGDSALYFCASSVGQGTQPQHFGDGTRLSIL.

V usage is TRBV12-5 and J usage is TRBJ2-4; D possibly corresponds to TRBD2 (6 bases). Germline CDR1 is LGHNT and CDR2 is FRNRAP. This CDR3 comprises 17 residues. With 2 bases removed from V and 3 bases from J, the gap between germline ends came to 17 bases. The DNA of the CDR3 is TGTGCTAGTGGTTTGTTTGTCGAAGCTAGCGTCAAAAACATTCAGTACTTC. This gives the protein CASGLFVEASVKNIQYF.

The chain has TRBV30 and TRBJ2-2; unclear D gene. The length of the CDR3 is 13 residues. The V end was cut by 3 bases, the J end by 0 bases, with 5 bases between. CDR1 is GTSNPN and CDR2 is SVGIG in the germline V gene (reference sequence). The CDR3 protein is CAWRRTNTGELFF. DNA of the CDR3: TGTGCCTGGAGGCGCACGAACACCGGGGAGCTGTTTTTT.

The CDR3 sequence: CARSLEGGEVAANYGYTF. For the CDR3, the DNA is TGTGCCAGAAGCTTGGAAGGAGGCGAGGTAGCTGCTAACTATGGCTACACCTTC. The chain has TRBV5-3 and TRBJ1-2, with D unresolved. TRBV5-3 is treated as an ORF (open reading frame) with a function not yet certain. The CDR3 consists of 18 residues. V was trimmed by 0 bases and J by 0 bases, leaving 18 bases between them.

This clone came up once. The chain joins TRBV5-5 to TRBJ1-6; 11 bases map to TRBD1. The CDR3 is 15 residues long. Germline-derived CDR1 and CDR2 are SGHKS and YYEKEE (reference sequence). The junction had 9 bases not matched to a gene; V was cut back by 6 bases and J by 10 bases. CDR3 region: CASTSWTGGSSPLHF. Written as DNA, the CDR3 is TGTGCCAGCACGAGTTGGACAGGGGGCAGCTCACCCCTCCACTTT.

This clone was picked up one time. The J gene is TRBJ2-5, the V gene TRBV5-1; D uncertain. The CDR3 runs 16 residues. V shed 1 base and J shed 1 base, with 14 bases lying between them. Germline V gene data show CDR1 as SGHRS and CDR2 as YFSETQ. The CDR3 region is CASSLSVSNSQETQYF. The CDR3 region has the DNA TGCGCCAGCAGCTTGTCGGTGTCTAACAGCCAAGAGACCCAGTACTTC.

This rearrangement joins TRBV7-9 to TRBJ2-6; D unclear. Germline V gene sequence: CDR1 SEHNR, CDR2 FQNEAQ (reference sequence). Trimming took 5 bases from V and 0 from J, leaving 8 bases between them. The CDR3 extends over 15 amino acids. The CDR3 region is CASSPSRSGANVLTF. CDR3 coding DNA: TGTGCCAGCAGCCCCTCTCGCTCTGGGGCCAACGTCCTGACTTTC.

This chain connects TRBV18 to TRBJ2-1; TRBD2 agrees at 8 bases. Germline V gene lookup returns CDR1 KGHSH and CDR2 LQKENI. Trimming removed 5 bases from V and 8 bases from J; junction bases left unmatched: 11. CDR3 length: 15 amino acids. The CDR3 sequence: CASSEGLARGDEQFF. The CDR3 bases are TGTGCCAGCTCAGAAGGACTAGCCCGAGGAGATGAGCAGTTCTTC.

This rearrangement joins TRBV4-1 to TRBJ2-5; 8 positions match TRBD2. The CDR3 runs to 18 residues. Germline V gene data show CDR1 as MGHRA and CDR2 as YSYEKL. V was pared by 5 bases and J by 3 bases, with 17 bases of the junction left unmatched. The chain's CDR3 is CASSSRQAGTSHEETQYF. The CDR3 DNA follows: TGCGCCAGCAGCTCAAGACAGGCCGGGACTAGTCACGAAGAGACCCAGTACTTC.

The genes are TRBV9 and TRBJ1-5; 10 bases fit TRBD1. Trimming cost V 4 bases and J 1 base; bases outside gene matches: 23. Germline CDR1 and CDR2: SGDLS and YYNGEE. There are 22 residues in the CDR3. This CDR3 reads CASSLRSRSPGTGDRSNQPQHF. CDR3 nucleotide sequence: TGTGCCAGCAGCCTCAGGTCCCGAAGTCCCGGGACAGGGGATCGAAGCAATCAGCCCCAGCATTTT.

The J gene is TRBJ1-1, the V gene TRBV4-1, with 7 bases aligning to TRBD1. The ends lost 2 bases at V and 1 base at J; junction bases unmatched: 4. Germline V gives CDR1 MGHRA, CDR2 YSYEKL. This CDR3 spans 15 amino acids. CDR3 in DNA: TGCGCCAGCAGCCAAACCGGGACAGCGAACACTGAAGCTTTCTTT. Translating gives CASSQTGTANTEAFF.

The genes are TRBV7-2 and TRBJ2-1, with TRBD2 as a possible D gene (6 bases). Deletions cut 4 bases from V and 5 bases from J, with 15 bases between. The CDR3 contains 15 residues. Germline loops: CDR1 SGHTA, CDR2 FQGNSA. CDR3 sequence: CASSSYSGPDNEQFF. The CDR3 bases are TGTGCCAGCAGCTCTTATAGCGGACCCGACAATGAGCAGTTCTTC.

This chain links TRBV3-1 (or the pseudogene TRBV3-2) with TRBJ2-7; 13 bases map to TRBD2. This CDR3 is built from 18 residues. CDR1 and CDR2 from the germline V gene are LGHDT and YNNKEL (reference sequence). J gave up 7 bases and V 0 bases, and 12 bases lay outside the gene matches. In nucleotides, the CDR3 is TGTGCCAGCAGCCAAGATTCCCCGTGGACTAGCGGGAGTCGAGAGCAGTACTTC. It codes for CASSQDSPWTSGSREQYF.